A single sample is the source of the 8 T cell receptor beta chains below, sequenced in a study of shared clonotypes between healthy human individuals. The assay was immunoSEQ multiplex PCR, and TCRdb's table has in-frame clones only and misses some. The sample records millions of clones, approximately 94% being singletons. CD45RO-negative CD8 cells positively selected for CCR7 made up the naive population, which excluded terminally differentiated effector memory CD45RA+ cells. The sequenced material came from naive CD8+ T cells from PBMCs. These receptors all stem from a man aged 18 to 29 in good health. Some clones in this sample may be carry-over from other donors' samples.

The chain couples TRBV4-3 to TRBJ2-7; 13 nucleotides match TRBD2. J was trimmed by 8 bases and V by 5 bases; bases with no gene match: 6. CDR3 length: 14 residues. CDR1 and CDR2 (germline): LGHNA, YSLEER. The CDR3 loop reads CASSTGLAGSQQYF. The CDR3, as DNA: TGCGCCAGCAGCACGGGACTAGCGGGATCCCAGCAGTACTTC.

This sequence joins TRBV5-1 and TRBJ2-2, with TRBD1 as a possible D gene (6 bases). There are 15 residues in the CDR3. CDR1 SGHRS and CDR2 YFSETQ come from the germline V gene. The V end lost 5 bases, the J end lost 3 bases, and 14 bases lay between the germline ends. This chain's CDR3 is CASRAGTLYTGELFF. In nucleotides, the CDR3 is TGCGCCAGCAGGGCTGGGACACTTTACACCGGGGAGCTGTTTTTT.

For this clone: Other DNA sequences within the sample encode an identical CDR3. V gene TRBV27 combines with J gene TRBJ2-1, with TRBD1 identical over 9 bases. Per germline, CDR1 MNHEY and CDR2 SMNVEV (reference sequence). Losses at the gene ends were 5 bases for V and 3 bases for J; bases not matched to a gene: 2. This CDR3 contains 14 residues. The CDR3 nucleotides read TGTGCCAGCAGTCTGGGACAGGGCTACAATGAGCAGTTCTTC. This translates into CASSLGQGYNEQFF.

The gene calls are TRBV10-3 and TRBJ2-2, with D perhaps matching TRBD2 (6 bases). The CDR3 runs 14 residues. Germline lookup yields CDR1 ENHRY and CDR2 SYGVKD. Trimming left V 9 bases short and J 7 bases short, with 18 bases between. CDR3 region: CAILSGEEGGELFF. The CDR3 DNA reads as TGTGCCATTCTTAGCGGAGAAGAGGGCGGGGAGCTGTTTTTT.

This clone has a single count. This sequence joins TRBV25-1 and TRBJ1-1; possibly TRBD1 for D (5 bases). The germline V and J ends were trimmed by 5 bases and 4 bases, with 14 bases remaining between them. This CDR3 region has 14 residues. CDR1 is MGHDK, CDR2 SYGVNS, per germline. The chain's CDR3 is CASSQGGYVTEAFF. The CDR3 DNA is TGTGCCAGCAGTCAGGGCGGCTATGTCACTGAAGCTTTCTTT.

This sequence joins TRBV10-1 and TRBJ2-1; 7 positions match TRBD2. This CDR3 comprises 16 residues. Germline trimming cut 1 base from V and 1 base from J; bases unmatched to any gene: 4. CDR1 and CDR2 (germline): WNHNN, SYGVQD (reference sequence). The CDR3 is CASSEYPGGSYNEQFF. CDR3 DNA: TGCGCCAGCAGTGAGTATCCGGGAGGATCCTACAATGAGCAGTTCTTC.

Here the CDR3 reads CASSQDSEGVGSYEQYF. For the CDR3, the DNA is TGCGCCAGCAGCCAAGATTCGGAGGGAGTGGGCTCCTACGAGCAGTACTTC. The J gene is TRBJ2-7, the V gene TRBV4-3; possibly TRBD2 for D (6 bases). The V gene's germline CDR1 is LGHNA and CDR2 YSLEER. V dropped 0 bases and J dropped 0 bases, with 15 bases sitting between them. CDR3 length: 17 residues.

The V and J genes are TRBV27 and TRBJ1-2, with 7 positions matching TRBD1. The CDR3 covers 13 residues. Germline trimming cut 8 bases from V and 1 base from J; bases unmatched to any gene: 4. The V gene's germline CDR1 is MNHEY and CDR2 SMNVEV (reference sequence). The CDR3 DNA reads as TGTGCCAGCGGTACAGGGGATAACTATGGCTACACCTTC. Protein sequence: CASGTGDNYGYTF.